The clone carrying this TCR beta chain was detected ten times or more. These data originate in a study of patients and donors after allogeneic stem cell transplantation. In TCRdb, the RT-PCR reads were re-called with MiXCR into one record per CDR3 protein. The profile shows 40,000 to 45,000 distinct CDR3 sequences, more than 30% of them singletons. This CDR3 region has 13 residues. The V gene lost 6 bases and the J gene lost 1 base, with 9 bases spanning the gap. The sequencing sample was made of blood, either unsorted or a sorted T cell fraction (not recorded which). The V and J genes are TRBV12-3 or TRBV12-4 and TRBJ1-1; unclear D gene. This TCR derives from a human donor who was either an allogeneic HSCT recipient or a stem cell or donor lymphocyte infusion donor (not recorded which). It is not recorded whose cells these are; they may come from a transplant donor. The CDR3: CASRVTENTEAFF. The CDR3 DNA sequence: TGTGCCAGCAGGGTTACAGAGAACACTGAAGCTTTCTTT.